Below, 28 T cell receptor beta chains from the same sample are listed, as sequenced in a study of PD-1 blockade in classical Hodgkin lymphoma. Brentuximab vedotin exposure varied, and every patient relapsed after autologous stem cell transplantation. TCRdb keeps only in-frame clones here, not all; method: immunoSEQ multiplex PCR. In the table there are 95,000 to 100,000 clones, around 88% of which are singletons. Sample: peripheral blood mononuclear cells (PBMCs), taken before the second cycle of nivolumab. Source of these receptors: a human donor with classical Hodgkin lymphoma.

CDR3 DNA sequence: TGTGCCAGCAGTGACACAGGGCGTCTTGAAAAACTGTTTTTT. It translates to CASSDTGRLEKLFF. The chain combines TRBV6-1 with TRBJ1-4; possibly TRBD1 for D (6 bases). CDR3 length equals 14 residues. CDR1 MNHNS and CDR2 SASEGT come from the germline V gene. Deletions cut 3 bases from V and 7 bases from J, with 12 bases between.

The V call is TRBV4-3, the J call TRBJ1-2; no firm D call. Per the germline V gene, CDR1 is LGHNA and CDR2 is YSLEER. Trimming pared 0 bases from V and 4 bases from J, leaving 6 bases between. CDR3 length: 13 residues. In DNA, the CDR3 is TGCGCCAGCAGCCAAGATCACGGCTATGGCTACACCTTC. Translating gives CASSQDHGYGYTF.

The chain recombines TRBV6-4 with TRBJ2-3, with TRBD2 matching over 13 bases. Per the germline V gene, CDR1 is MRHNA and CDR2 is SNTAGT. V lost 2 bases and J lost 4; bases outside the gene matches: 0. This CDR3 is 15 amino acids long. The CDR3 loop is CASSDTSGGADTQYF. CDR3 in DNA: TGTGCCAGCAGTGACACTAGCGGGGGGGCAGATACGCAGTATTTT.

This chain connects TRBV7-8 to TRBJ1-2; TRBD1 matches 11 bases. This CDR3 has 16 residues. Losses at the gene ends were 5 bases for V and 4 bases for J; bases not matched to a gene: 9. Germline V gene lookup returns CDR1 SGHVS and CDR2 FQNEAQ. The chain's CDR3 is CASSPPDRGHLYGYTF. The CDR3 DNA reads TGTGCCAGCAGCCCTCCGGACAGGGGGCATCTCTATGGCTACACCTTC.

This clone came up once. V gene TRBV5-1 combines with J gene TRBJ1-1, with a weak D call TRBD1 (6 bases). The V gene's germline CDR1 is SGHRS and CDR2 YFSETQ. The V end was cut by 1 base, the J end by 2 bases, with 12 bases between. The CDR3 runs to 15 residues. CDR3 region: CASSLLGGSNTEAFF. The DNA for the CDR3 is TGCGCCAGCAGCTTGCTAGGGGGGAGCAACACTGAAGCTTTCTTT.

The chain combines TRBV18 with TRBJ1-2; D gene uncertain. Germline CDR1 and CDR2: KGHSH and LQKENI. The CDR3 is made up of 14 amino acids. V was pared by 3 bases and J by 3 bases, with 11 bases between. CDR3: CASSPVSEDYGYTF. The CDR3 nucleotides read TGTGCCAGCTCACCGGTTTCAGAGGACTATGGCTACACCTTC.

The V call is TRBV11-2, the J call TRBJ2-7, with D perhaps TRBD1 (5 bases). CDR1 and CDR2 (germline): SGHAT, FQNNGV. Trimming stripped 1 base from V and 2 bases from J, with 9 bases between. This CDR3 contains 14 residues. The CDR3 is CASSLAGLTYEQYF. For the CDR3, the DNA is TGTGCCAGCAGCTTAGCAGGGTTAACCTACGAGCAGTACTTC. Full variable domain (remainder filled in from reference TRBV11-2 and TRBJ2-7): EAGVAQSPRYKIIEKRQSVAFWCNPISGHATLYWYQQILGQGPKLLIQFQNNGVVDDSQLPKDRFSAERLKGVDSTLKIQPAKLEDSAVYLCASSLAGLTYEQYFGPGTRLTVT.

The chain joins TRBV19 to TRBJ2-5; TRBD1 matches at 7 bases. V dropped 7 bases and J dropped 3; count of bases not matched to a gene: 5. Looked up from germline, CDR1 is LNHDA and CDR2 is SQIVND (reference sequence). The length of the CDR3 is 13 residues. The CDR3 region is CASKTGTEETQYF. CDR3 DNA: TGTGCCAGTAAGACAGGGACAGAAGAGACCCAGTACTTC.

The genes are TRBV4-2 and TRBJ2-7; D unresolved. V was cut by 1 base and J by 4 bases, with 8 bases left in between. From germline, CDR1 is LGHNA and CDR2 YNFKEQ. There are 13 residues in the CDR3. The CDR3 protein is CASSQGSRYEQYF. The CDR3 region has the DNA TGTGCCAGCAGCCAAGGAAGTCGATACGAGCAGTACTTC.

The chain employs TRBV2 and TRBJ1-2, with a possible D match to TRBD1 (5 bases). V gave up 8 bases and J gave up 7 bases, with 23 bases separating them. CDR1 is SNHLY and CDR2 is FYNNEI in the germline V gene. The CDR3 consists of 15 residues. The CDR3 DNA follows: TGTGCCAGCCGCCCCCGGGGACTGGGGAGTTTTGGCTACACCTTC. This translates into CASRPRGLGSFGYTF.

V and J are TRBV7-2 and TRBJ1-1, with TRBD1 as a possible D gene (6 bases). Trimming took off 3 bases at V and 2 bases at J, with 7 bases between the two ends. CDR1 is SGHTA, CDR2 FQGNSA, per germline. CDR3 length equals 13 residues. The CDR3 nucleotides are TGTGCCAGCAGCTTGGACAGCAACACTGAAGCTTTCTTT. Translation: CASSLDSNTEAFF.

This clone occurred once. The chain uses TRBV7-9 and TRBJ2-1; either TRBD1 or TRBD2 may supply D (6 bases each). The CDR3 runs to 15 residues. The V end lost 2 bases, the J end lost 2 bases, and 10 bases lay between the germline ends. CDR1 and CDR2 (germline): SEHNR, FQNEAQ (reference sequence). The CDR3 coding sequence is TGTGCCAGCAGCTTATTGAGGGGGGCCTACAATGAGCAGTTCTTC. Its protein product is CASSLLRGAYNEQFF. Based on the CDR3 plus reference TRBV7-9 and TRBJ2-1, the full variable domain is DTGVSQNPRHKITKRGQNVTFRCDPISEHNRLYWYRQTLGQGPEFLTYFQNEAQLEKSRLLSDRFSAERPKGSFSTLEIQRTEQGDSAMYLCASSLLRGAYNEQFFGPGTRLTVL.

The chain couples TRBV9 to TRBJ1-1; a weak D match, TRBD1 (5 bases). Germline assignment: CDR1 SGDLS and CDR2 YYNGEE. CDR3 size: 15 residues. The V and J ends lost 0 bases and 6 bases respectively, with 15 bases between them. CDR3 in DNA: TGTGCCAGCAGCGTAGCCCCCTCTATCAGGGCTGAAGCTTTCTTT. It codes for CASSVAPSIRAEAFF.

The rearrangement joins TRBV11-1 to TRBJ1-1; unclear D gene. The V end lost 5 bases, the J end lost 0 bases, and 10 bases lay between the germline ends. The CDR3 has 14 amino acids. Germline V gives CDR1 SGHAT, CDR2 FQDESV (reference sequence). The CDR3, as DNA: TGTGCCAGCAGCCCCGAGGGCCTGAACACTGAAGCTTTCTTT. It encodes CASSPEGLNTEAFF.

This rearrangement joins TRBV30 to TRBJ1-3, with D perhaps matching TRBD1 (6 bases). The CDR3 runs 13 residues. Between the trimmed V and J ends, which lost 7 bases and 6 bases, there was a span of 16 bases. Germline values: CDR1 GTSNPN, CDR2 SVGIG (reference sequence). CDR3 DNA sequence: TGTGCCTCCCGCGGGGGCTGGGAAAACACCATATATTTT. This gives the protein CASRGGWENTIYF.

The table lists this clone with a few counts. The rearrangement joins TRBV30 to TRBJ1-6; TRBD1 might be the D (5 bases). This CDR3 comprises 13 residues. V lost 2 bases, J lost 8 bases, and 10 bases lay in between. Germline CDR1 is GTSNPN and CDR2 is SVGIG (reference sequence). DNA for the CDR3: TGTGCCTGGAGTACAGGAGGGGATTCACCCCTCCACTTT. Amino acids: CAWSTGGDSPLHF.

The chain couples TRBV6-5 to TRBJ2-5, with D unclear. Germline values: CDR1 MNHEY, CDR2 SVGAGI. CDR3 length equals 11 residues. V was cut by 5 bases and J by 5 bases, with 6 bases left in between. The CDR3 DNA follows: TGTGCCAGCAGTGTTTGGGAGACCCAGTACTTC. It yields the protein CASSVWETQYF.

The rearrangement joins TRBV18 to TRBJ1-1; perhaps TRBD1 as D (5 bases). The CDR3 has 16 residues. Trimming left V 2 bases short and J 3 bases short, with 16 bases between. Per the germline V gene, CDR1 is KGHSH and CDR2 is LQKENI. CDR3 bases: TGTGCCAGCTCACCATATACAAGCGGGGGGTACACTGAAGCTTTCTTT. Amino acid sequence: CASSPYTSGGYTEAFF.

The chain is built from TRBV28 and TRBJ2-5; 11 bases are shared with TRBD2. Trimming cost V 4 bases and J 1 base; bases outside gene matches: 8. The CDR3 runs to 17 residues. The V gene's germline CDR1 is MDHEN and CDR2 SYDVKM. The CDR3 nucleotides read TGTGCCAGCAGTTCACCTGCGACTAGCGGGGCCCAAGAGACCCAGTACTTC. Amino acids: CASSSPATSGAQETQYF.

The CDR3 region is CASSELATVREQFF. CDR3 nucleotide sequence: TGTGCCAGCAGCGAGCTAGCGACAGTAAGGGAGCAGTTCTTC. V usage is TRBV6-5 and J usage is TRBJ2-1, with D perhaps matching TRBD2 (6 bases). The germline gives CDR1 MNHEY, CDR2 SVGAGI. This CDR3 region has 14 residues. Between the trimmed V and J ends, which lost 6 bases and 10 bases, there was a span of 19 bases.

The chain combines TRBV23-1 with TRBJ1-4, with D possibly matching TRBD1 (6 bases). TRBV23-1 is flagged as an ORF with uncertain function. Trimming stripped 2 bases from V and 5 bases from J, with 18 bases between. This CDR3 is 17 amino acids long. The CDR3 DNA reads as TGCGCCAGCAGTCAAGGGAAGGACAGCCGGAAGAATGAAAAACTGTTTTTT. This codes for CASSQGKDSRKNEKLFF.

The V gene is TRBV10-2, the J gene TRBJ1-5, with 7 bases identical to TRBD1. The CDR3 runs to 14 residues. The germline gives CDR1 WSHSY, CDR2 SAAADI. V was pared by 4 bases and J by 4 bases, with 4 bases of the junction left unmatched. CDR3 amino acids: CASSVAGGNQPQHF. CDR3 bases: TGCGCCAGCAGTGTGGCAGGGGGAAATCAGCCCCAGCATTTT.

The chain recombines TRBV4-3 with TRBJ2-2, with D unclear. V dropped 3 bases and J dropped 3 bases, with 2 bases sitting between them. Looked up from germline, CDR1 is LGHNA and CDR2 is YSLEER. The CDR3 has 12 residues. In nucleotides, the CDR3 is TGCGCCAGCAGCCATTACACCGGGGAGCTGTTTTTT. As protein: CASSHYTGELFF.

The V call is TRBV7-6, the J call TRBJ2-3; D ambiguous. Germline assignment: CDR1 SGHVS and CDR2 FNYEAQ. The V gene lost 2 bases and the J gene lost 3 bases, with 9 bases spanning the gap. CDR3 length: 14 residues. The CDR3 protein is CASSLSTETDTQYF. The CDR3 bases are TGTGCCAGCAGCTTATCCACCGAGACAGATACGCAGTATTTT.

The chain is built from TRBV7-8 and TRBJ1-4; D ambiguous. Trimming left V 0 bases short and J 3 bases short, with 8 bases between. The CDR3 is 15 amino acids. The germline CDR1 and CDR2 sequences are SGHVS and FQNEAQ. CDR3 sequence (DNA): TGTGCCAGCAGCTTAGCCTTCGCCCCTAATGAAAAACTGTTTTTT. Encoded protein: CASSLAFAPNEKLFF.

The V and J genes are TRBV10-3 and TRBJ2-3; 12 bases fit TRBD2. This CDR3 is built from 15 residues. Per germline, CDR1 ENHRY and CDR2 SYGVKD. J lost 4 bases, V lost 4 bases, and 3 bases had no gene match. Here the CDR3 DNA reads TGTGCCATCAGTGTGTCTAGCGGGGGGGCAGATACGCAGTATTTT. Protein: CAISVSSGGADTQYF.

V is TRBV7-9 and J is TRBJ2-2; D remains unclear. The CDR3 sequence is 15 residues long. Germline V gene sequence: CDR1 SEHNR, CDR2 FQNEAQ (reference sequence). Trimming pared 5 bases from V and 5 bases from J, leaving 15 bases between. The CDR3 bases are TGTGCCAGCAGCCCTGGTAGACGCGCGACCGGGGAGCTGTTTTTT. Translation: CASSPGRRATGELFF.

The CDR3 sequence is CASRSVGLDGYTF. As DNA, the CDR3 is TGTGCCAGCAGATCTGTAGGTTTGGATGGCTACACCTTC. The chain recombines TRBV6-1 with TRBJ1-2; D is uncertain. The CDR3 length is 13 residues. V was shortened by 6 bases and J by 6 bases, with 14 bases between the two germline ends. Germline CDR1 is MNHNS and CDR2 is SASEGT.